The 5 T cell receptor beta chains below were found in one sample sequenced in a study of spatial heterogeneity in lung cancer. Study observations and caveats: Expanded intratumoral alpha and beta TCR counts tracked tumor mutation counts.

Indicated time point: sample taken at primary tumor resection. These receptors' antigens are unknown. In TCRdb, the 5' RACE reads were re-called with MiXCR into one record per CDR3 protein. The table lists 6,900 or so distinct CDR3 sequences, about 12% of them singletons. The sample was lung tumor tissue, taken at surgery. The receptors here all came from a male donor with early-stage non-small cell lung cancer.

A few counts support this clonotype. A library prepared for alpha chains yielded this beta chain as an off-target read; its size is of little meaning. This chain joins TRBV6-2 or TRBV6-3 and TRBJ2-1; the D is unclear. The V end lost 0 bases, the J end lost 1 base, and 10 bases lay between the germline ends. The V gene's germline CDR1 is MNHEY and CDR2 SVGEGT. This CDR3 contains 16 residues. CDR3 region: CASSYSPDYSYNEQFF. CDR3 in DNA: TGTGCCAGCAGTTACTCTCCAGATTATTCCTACAATGAGCAGTTCTTC.

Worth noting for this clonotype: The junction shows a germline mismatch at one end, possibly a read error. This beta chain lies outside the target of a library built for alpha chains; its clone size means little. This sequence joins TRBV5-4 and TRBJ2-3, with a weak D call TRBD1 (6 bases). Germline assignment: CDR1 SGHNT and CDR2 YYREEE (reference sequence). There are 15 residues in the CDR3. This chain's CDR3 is CASSSATGISDTQYF. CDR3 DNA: TGTGCCAGCAGCTCAGCTACAGGGATCTCAGACACGCAGTATTTT.

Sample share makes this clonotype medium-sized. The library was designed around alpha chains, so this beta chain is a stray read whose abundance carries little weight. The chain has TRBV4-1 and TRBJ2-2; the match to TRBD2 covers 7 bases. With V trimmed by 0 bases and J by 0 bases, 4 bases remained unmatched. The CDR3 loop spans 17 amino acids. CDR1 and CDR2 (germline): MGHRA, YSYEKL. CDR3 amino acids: CASSQETGGSNTGELFF. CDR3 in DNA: TGCGCCAGCAGCCAAGAGACGGGAGGCTCGAACACCGGGGAGCTGTTTTTT.

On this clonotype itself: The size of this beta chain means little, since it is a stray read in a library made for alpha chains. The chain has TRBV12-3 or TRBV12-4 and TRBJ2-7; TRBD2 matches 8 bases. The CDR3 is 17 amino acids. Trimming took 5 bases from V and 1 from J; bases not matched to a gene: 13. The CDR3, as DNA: TGTGCCAGCAGTCCTCACCCCCCGACTAGCGCTTCCTACGAGCAGTACTTC. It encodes CASSPHPPTSASYEQYF.

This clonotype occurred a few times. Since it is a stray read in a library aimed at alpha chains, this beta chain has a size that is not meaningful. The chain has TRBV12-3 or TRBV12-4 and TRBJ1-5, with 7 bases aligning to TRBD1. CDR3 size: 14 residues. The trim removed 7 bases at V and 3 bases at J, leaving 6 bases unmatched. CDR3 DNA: TGTGCCAGCACCTTAGGACAGGTCAATCAGCCCCAGCATTTT. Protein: CASTLGQVNQPQHF.